The T cell receptor gamma chain described here comes from a study of gamma-delta chains in newborns, infants, children. Background on the study: Microbial exposure reportedly drives polyclonal innate γδ T cell expansion after birth.

This clone appeared a few times. After removal of 0 bases from V and 7 bases from J, the junction contained 6 bases not matched to a gene. CDR1 is GITISATS and CDR2 is ISYDGTV in the germline V gene (reference sequence). The CDR3 covers 17 residues. TCRdb reanalyzed the reads using CATT. This table has 2,500 to 3,500 gamma-chain clones, roughly 28% appearing once. V is TRGV9 and J is TRGJP. The sample taken for sequencing was blood. This TCR was sampled from a child who was a newborn, infant or young child, either healthy, febrile or measles-vaccinated (not recorded which). CDR3 residues: CALWEVLYELGKKIKVF. CDR3 sequence (DNA): TGTGCCTTGTGGGAGGTGCTATATGAGTTGGGCAAAAAAATCAAGGTATTT.